This TCR beta chain was sequenced in a study of Graves' ophthalmopathy and Graves' hyperthyroidism. Study as a whole: The blood sample was drawn at first diagnosis and before any treatment. Study-wide findings and caveats: Forecasting of ophthalmopathy progression by the model achieved around 68% sensitivity and less than 80% specificity.

This clonotype was observed once. Its antigen is unidentified. Donors with ophthalmopathy: moderate-to-severe activity, CAS ≥3, NOSPECS ≥4, duration under 3 months. If patients had other autoimmune diseases, uncontrolled infections, pregnancy or lactation, they were excluded. RNA transcripts provided the template for amplifying TCR beta CDR3 regions. The workflow started with a first-round RT-PCR run with HTBI primers and then moved on to a second-round multiplex PCR. In TCRdb, the multiplex PCR reads were re-called with MiXCR into one record per CDR3 protein. The sample gives about 370,000 distinct CDR3 sequences, approximately 20% of which show up once; around 1.5% is in the top ten. This CDR3 has 12 amino acids. Germline V CDR1 and CDR2: MNHEY, SVGAGI. V was cut by 2 bases and J by 7 bases, with 6 bases left in between.

The material sequenced was peripheral blood. The chain recombines TRBV6-5 with TRBJ1-5, with unresolved D. This TCR derives from a young woman with Graves' ophthalmopathy. The CDR3 here is CASSYDQQPQHF. DNA for the CDR3: TGTGCCAGCAGTTACGACCAGCAGCCCCAGCATTTT.